The 31 T cell receptor beta chains presented below share a single source sample, sequenced in a study of T cells in Graves' hyperthyroidism and ophthalmopathy (dated by TCRdb to about 2019). The library was produced with multiplex PCR. Sequencing relied on an Illumina HiSeq 2000. TCR beta CDR3 regions were amplified from RNA transcripts. A first-round RT-PCR of the TCR CDR3 used the HTBI primer set with the Qiagen OneStep RT-PCR kit. Clones were called with MiXCR by TCRdb after fastp trimmed the public reads at Q25, and only in-frame beta chains were retained. For every CDR3 protein sequence, its rows merge into one entry that carries the most common genes and DNA. The sample table lists 660,000 or so distinct CDR3 sequences, roughly 46% of them with a count of one. The top ten hold approximately 6.8% of the sample. Input material: peripheral blood or thyroid tissue (not recorded which). These receptors originate from an adult man with Graves' disease, either hyperthyroidism or ophthalmopathy (not recorded which).

Points on this clonotype: This may be a read error, as it is one base from a much larger clone. This chain links TRBV2 with TRBJ2-2, with 9 bases that match TRBD1. This CDR3 contains 15 residues. J lost 1 base, V lost 6 bases, and 3 bases had no gene match. The germline V gene has CDR1 SNHLY and CDR2 FYNNEI. In DNA, the CDR3 is TGTGCCAGCAGGGACAGGGGACGGAACACCGGGGAGCTGTTTTTT. Protein product: CASRDRGRNTGELFF.

This rearrangement joins TRBV16 to TRBJ2-5, with TRBD1 matching over 7 bases. CDR1 and CDR2 from the germline V gene are KGHSY and FQNENV. The CDR3 contains 15 residues. Trimming cost V 4 bases and J 1 base; bases outside gene matches: 6. In nucleotides, the CDR3 is TGTGCCAGCAGCCGGCCCCGGGACAGCCAAGAGACCCAGTACTTC. Amino acid sequence: CASSRPRDSQETQYF. The complete variable domain, with remaining parts taken from reference TRBV16 and TRBJ2-5, reads GEEVAQTPKHLVRGEGQKAKLYCAPIKGHSYVFWYQQVLKNEFKFLISFQNENVFDETGMPKERFSAKCLPNSPCSLEIQATKLEDSAVYFCASSRPRDSQETQYFGPGTRLLVL.

Points on this clonotype: A much more abundant neighbour one base away suggests this may be a read error. The rearrangement joins TRBV6-1 to TRBJ2-7; the match to TRBD2 covers 8 bases. Germline V gene data show CDR1 as MNHNS and CDR2 as SASEGT. After removal of 3 bases from V and 3 bases from J, the junction contained 4 bases not matched to a gene. This CDR3 is 14 amino acids long. The CDR3 loop is CASSESGRHYEQYF. In DNA form, the CDR3 reads TGTGCCAGCAGTGAGAGCGGGAGACACTACGAGCAGTACTTC.

The chain couples TRBV2 to TRBJ1-6; the match to TRBD1 covers 7 bases. From germline, CDR1 is SNHLY and CDR2 FYNNEI. The CDR3 is made up of 16 amino acids. V lost 5 bases, J lost 3 bases, and 7 bases stayed unmatched. The CDR3 DNA reads as TGTGCCAGCAGTTACGGGACAGCTCACTATAATTCACCCCTCCACTTT. It encodes CASSYGTAHYNSPLHF.

This clonotype came up a few times. The CDR3 region is CSASRGGQETQYF. CDR3 bases: TGCAGTGCTAGTCGGGGCGGGCAAGAGACCCAGTACTTC. V usage is TRBV20-1 and J usage is TRBJ2-5; D possibly matches TRBD1 or TRBD2 (5 bases each). V shed 3 bases and J shed 2 bases, with 10 bases lying between them. CDR1 is DFQATT, CDR2 SNEGSKA, per germline (reference sequence). CDR3 length: 13 amino acids.

This clonotype has more than one count but fewer than ten. The chain combines TRBV7-3 with TRBJ2-7, with TRBD2 matching over 9 bases. The last part of the DNA fits TRBJ2-5 better; the J call may be wrong. CDR3 length: 22 amino acids. Per germline, CDR1 SGHTA and CDR2 FQGTGA. The CDR3 sequence is CASSQEVGRGVTASGTQETQYF. CDR3 nucleotide sequence: TGTGCCAGCAGCCAAGAAGTGGGCAGGGGAGTAACGGCTAGCGGGACCCAAGAGACCCAGTACTTC.

As to this clonotype: A much larger clone lies one base from this, so it may be a read error. The gene calls are TRBV7-9 and TRBJ1-1, with a weak D call TRBD1 (5 bases). There are 14 residues in the CDR3. Germline CDR1 SEHNR, CDR2 FQNEAQ (reference sequence). The V end lost 5 bases, the J end lost 4 bases, and 14 bases lay between the germline ends. CDR3 in amino acids: CASSLRDGATEAFF. CDR3 in DNA: TGTGCCAGCAGCCTCCGGGACGGGGCCACTGAAGCTTTCTTT.

Of note for this clonotype: Since a far larger clone is one base different, this is likely a read error. The chain combines TRBV7-8 with TRBJ1-5; D gene unclear. The length of the CDR3 is 14 residues. Germline values: CDR1 SGHVS, CDR2 FQNEAQ. CDR3 sequence reads: CTSSLRGSNQPQHF. The DNA for the CDR3 is TGTACCAGCAGCTTACGGGGAAGCAATCAGCCCCAGCATTTT. Filled out from reference TRBV7-8 and TRBJ1-5, the complete variable domain reads GAGVSQSPRYKVAKRGQDVALRCDPISGHVSLFWYQQALGQGPEFLTYFQNEAQLDKSGLPSDRFFAERPEGSVSTLKIQRTQQEDSAVYLCTSSLRGSNQPQHFGDGTRLSIL.

The gene calls are TRBV7-9 and TRBJ1-6, with 10 positions matching TRBD1. CDR3 length: 14 amino acids. Germline assignment: CDR1 SEHNR and CDR2 FQNEAQ (reference sequence). With 3 bases clipped from V and 14 bases from J, the junction kept 7 bases outside the gene matches. The DNA for the CDR3 is TGTGCCAGCAGCTTGGGACAGGGGCGGTTTGCCCTCCACTTT. Amino acid sequence: CASSLGQGRFALHF.

Many counts were recorded for this clonotype. This chain uses TRBV14 with TRBJ1-4, with D hard to call. The CDR3 runs 15 residues. Germline CDR1 and CDR2: SGHDN and FVKESK. The ends were cut back, 0 bases at V and 7 bases at J, with 12 bases in the middle. This CDR3 reads CASSQEPRTREKLFF. As DNA, the CDR3 is TGTGCCAGCAGCCAAGAACCAAGGACGCGTGAAAAACTGTTTTTT.

This rearrangement joins TRBV7-9 to TRBJ1-5; 10 positions agree with TRBD1. Germline CDR1 reads SEHNR; CDR2 reads FQNEAQ (reference sequence). V shed 3 bases and J 15 bases; nucleotides not matched to a gene: 17. The CDR3 loop spans 16 amino acids. The CDR3 bases are TGTGCCAGCAGCTTCCGGGACAGGGGAAATTCTTCGCACGCGCATTTT. This gives the protein CASSFRDRGNSSHAHF.

This clonotype was counted at least ten times. V and J are TRBV29-1 and TRBJ1-1; D ambiguous. Germline-derived CDR1 and CDR2 are SQVTM and ANQGSEA. V was pared by 5 bases and J by 1 base, with 8 bases between. The CDR3 is made up of 12 amino acids. The CDR3 nucleotides read TGCAGCGTTAGGAGGGAGAACACTGAAGCTTTCTTT. Translating it yields CSVRRENTEAFF.

This clonotype was counted at least ten times. The chain joins TRBV2 to TRBJ2-6; D may be TRBD2 (6 bases). CDR3 length: 15 residues. The germline V gene has CDR1 SNHLY and CDR2 FYNNEI. V was trimmed by 7 bases and J by 1 base, leaving 11 bases between them. The CDR3 reads CASTSGRSGANVLTF. CDR3 bases: TGTGCCAGCACTTCAGGGAGGTCTGGGGCCAACGTCCTGACTTTC.

The chain is built from TRBV6-5 and TRBJ1-4; 10 bases are a match to TRBD1. Germline CDR1 and CDR2: MNHEY and SVGAGI. The CDR3 runs 15 residues. V shed 6 bases and J 6 bases; nucleotides not matched to a gene: 7. The CDR3 DNA is TGTGCCAGCAGGCCAGGGACAGGGGTAGATGAAAAACTGTTTTTT. Translated: CASRPGTGVDEKLFF.

This clonotype showed up many times. The chain joins TRBV20-1 to TRBJ1-1; unclear D gene. This CDR3 comprises 12 residues. Deletions cut 3 bases from V and 8 bases from J, with 13 bases between. CDR1 and CDR2 from the germline V gene are DFQATT and SNEGSKA (reference sequence). CDR3 loop: CSASATAKEAFF. As DNA, the CDR3 is TGCAGTGCTAGTGCCACGGCTAAGGAAGCTTTCTTT.

This clonotype was picked up a small number of times. J is TRBJ1-2 and V is TRBV5-1; no clear D gene. The V gene lost 7 bases and the J gene lost 5 bases, with 9 bases spanning the gap. CDR1 and CDR2 from the germline V gene are SGHRS and YFSETQ. This CDR3 is built from 11 residues. The CDR3 DNA sequence: TGCGCCAGCCGTGAGGGTTATGGCTACACCTTC. It specifies CASREGYGYTF.

The J gene is TRBJ2-5, the V gene TRBV10-3; the D is unclear. Germline CDR1 and CDR2: ENHRY and SYGVKD. The CDR3 spans 13 residues. V was pared by 6 bases and J by 2 bases, with 10 bases between. CDR3 sequence: CAIRTEDQETQYF. Written as DNA, the CDR3 is TGTGCCATCAGGACGGAAGATCAAGAGACCCAGTACTTC.

The chain joins TRBV5-4 to TRBJ2-7; perhaps TRBD1 as D (7 bases). Germline V gene data show CDR1 as SGHNT and CDR2 as YYREEE (reference sequence). The CDR3 is 15 residues long. The V gene lost 3 bases and the J gene lost 1 base, with 14 bases spanning the gap. The CDR3 DNA reads TGTGCCAGCAGCTGGATCGGGGGACAGTCCTACGAGCAGTACTTC. Translation gives CASSWIGGQSYEQYF.

The chain couples TRBV19 to TRBJ1-1, with D perhaps matching TRBD1 (6 bases). This CDR3 contains 13 residues. Trimming stripped 7 bases from V and 2 bases from J, with 11 bases between. Germline loops: CDR1 LNHDA, CDR2 SQIVND (reference sequence). The CDR3 nucleotides read TGTGCCAGTAAGGAGGGACACAACACTGAAGCTTTCTTT. This codes for CASKEGHNTEAFF.

The chain carries TRBV7-9 and TRBJ2-7; the D gene is possibly TRBD1 (6 bases). The V end lost 5 bases, the J end lost 2 bases, and 19 bases lay between the germline ends. CDR1 is SEHNR and CDR2 is FQNEAQ in the germline V gene (reference sequence). This CDR3 is 16 amino acids long. CDR3 residues: CASSTTGTLLAYEQYF. The CDR3 DNA reads as TGTGCCAGCAGCACCACCGGGACACTTTTAGCCTACGAGCAGTACTTC. Looking up the rest from reference TRBV7-9 and TRBJ2-7 gives the full variable domain: DTGVSQNPRHKITKRGQNVTFRCDPISEHNRLYWYRQTLGQGPEFLTYFQNEAQLEKSRLLSDRFSAERPKGSFSTLEIQRTEQGDSAMYLCASSTTGTLLAYEQYFGPGTRLTVT.

This chain uses TRBV7-2 with TRBJ1-1; perhaps TRBD1 as D (5 bases). This CDR3 region has 14 residues. The germline gives CDR1 SGHTA, CDR2 FQGNSA. V was pared by 3 bases and J by 3 bases, with 11 bases between. The CDR3 protein is CASSLGVTDTEAFF. CDR3 DNA sequence: TGTGCCAGCAGCTTGGGGGTTACGGACACTGAAGCTTTCTTT.

Concerning this clonotype itself: A much larger clone differs from this one at a single base, so this may be a read error. The rearrangement joins TRBV29-1 to TRBJ2-7; D might be TRBD2 (5 bases). The CDR3 covers 13 residues. Looked up from germline, CDR1 is SQVTM and CDR2 is ANQGSEA. V was cut by 5 bases and J by 6 bases, with 17 bases left in between. The CDR3 reads CSVFPGPDCEQYF. The CDR3 region has the DNA TGCAGCGTTTTTCCCGGACCGGACTGCGAGCAGTACTTC.

Turning to this clonotype: The junction shows a germline mismatch at one end, possibly a read error. V is TRBV7-8 and J is TRBJ2-7; no definite D call. Germline V gene data show CDR1 as SGHVS and CDR2 as FQNEAQ. This CDR3 comprises 11 residues. The CDR3 DNA sequence: TGTGCCACCAGCCAACACTACGAGCAGTACTTC. Translation gives CATSQHYEQYF.

The chain couples TRBV29-1 to TRBJ1-2; TRBD1 matches at 8 bases. V was pared by 8 bases and J by 5 bases, with 13 bases of the junction left unmatched. The CDR3 consists of 14 residues. Germline V CDR1 and CDR2: SQVTM, ANQGSEA. Here the CDR3 reads CSTAGGNSPYGYTF. CDR3 DNA: TGCAGCACGGCAGGGGGCAATTCCCCTTATGGCTACACCTTC.

V gene TRBV29-1 combines with J gene TRBJ2-1, with D maybe TRBD1 (6 bases). CDR1 and CDR2 (germline): SQVTM, ANQGSEA. The CDR3 consists of 12 residues. V lost 4 bases, J lost 4 bases, and 8 bases lay in between. This CDR3 reads CSVGGRYNEQFF. CDR3 bases: TGCAGCGTTGGGGGGCGGTACAATGAGCAGTTCTTC.

This clonotype showed up many times. The germline gene is not matched at one end of the junction; a read error may be the cause. The chain is built from TRBV7-2 and TRBJ2-5, with TRBD1 matching 8 bases. This CDR3 contains 14 residues. The germline CDR1 and CDR2 sequences are SGHTA and FQGNSA. The CDR3 sequence is CASSPTGVGETQYF. DNA of the CDR3: TGCGCCAGCAGCCCGACAGGGGTAGGGGAGACCCAGTACTTC.

This sequence joins TRBV6-5 and TRBJ1-1; possible D gene TRBD1, 6 bases. The CDR3 contains 14 residues. V gave up 2 bases and J gave up 5 bases, with 12 bases separating them. Germline V gives CDR1 MNHEY, CDR2 SVGAGI. The CDR3 DNA reads TGTGCCAGCAGTTACCTGGGGAGGGGGACTGAAGCTTTCTTT. This codes for CASSYLGRGTEAFF.

Concerning this clonotype itself: At one end, the junction sequence differs from germline, possibly due to a read error. CDR3 protein: CANSPTGGNEKLFF. The CDR3 DNA sequence: TGTGCCAACAGTCCCACAGGGGGGAATGAAAAACTGTTTTTT. The chain has TRBV12-3 or TRBV12-4 and TRBJ1-4; 8 bases map to TRBD1. The length of the CDR3 is 14 residues.

This clonotype was counted at least ten times. The V and J genes are TRBV15 and TRBJ2-7; the D is unclear. The V and J ends lost 0 bases and 6 bases respectively, with 21 bases between them. This CDR3 is built from 17 residues. CDR1 and CDR2 (germline): LNHNV, YYDKDF (reference sequence). The CDR3 DNA sequence: TGTGCCACCAGCAGAGACCCCCCCCGGGCAGCGATAGGCGAGCAGTACTTC. This translates into CATSRDPPRAAIGEQYF.

The sample holds a few counts of this clonotype. The chain uses TRBV7-9 and TRBJ1-2; 7 bases align to TRBD1. V lost 4 bases and J lost 7; bases outside the gene matches: 9. CDR1 is SEHNR and CDR2 is FQNEAQ in the germline V gene (reference sequence). This CDR3 comprises 14 residues. CDR3 sequence (DNA): TGTGCCAGCAGCTCGGGGACAGTACTTTCTGGCTACACCTTC. It translates to CASSSGTVLSGYTF.

The rearrangement links TRBV19 to TRBJ1-5; TRBD1 is a possible D gene (6 bases). The CDR3 runs to 14 residues. Trimming pared 0 bases from V and 13 bases from J, leaving 16 bases between. Germline-derived CDR1 and CDR2 are LNHDA and SQIVND (reference sequence). CDR3 in DNA: TGTGCCAGTAGTATAGATGTTAGACAGGACAATCAGCATTTT. Its translation: CASSIDVRQDNQHF.